This T cell receptor beta chain came from a study of vaccination effects on CD4 cells after COVID-19. Expansion of antigen-specific CD4+ T cells with viral peptide pools was carried out by the ViraFEST assay before sequencing. Isolating CD4+ T cells followed approximately 9 days of culture. It was two doses of either the BNT162b2 or mRNA-1273 vaccine that participants received. The study found no prior SARS-CoV-2 infection in the vaccine recipients, who tested negative for nucleocapsid antibodies. On this clone: Antigen specificity is unknown.

Study results and limitations: Vaccine- and infection-induced clones showed marked clonal contraction late following vaccination.

This CDR3 has 18 amino acids. The germline CDR1 and CDR2 sequences are SGHTA and FQGNSA. Trimming removed 2 bases from V and 2 bases from J; junction bases left unmatched: 14. Here immunoSEQ multiplex PCR was the method, and the copy in TCRdb shows in-frame clones only, minus some. The repertoire holds around 24,000 clones, with about four fifths as singletons. This specimen was CD4+ T cells from PBMCs cultured with SARS-CoV-2 spike peptides, taken after COVID-19 vaccination. The receptor's source is a human donor who received a COVID-19 vaccine. Some clones in this sample may be carry-over from other donors' samples. This chain joins TRBV7-2 and TRBJ1-2; TRBD1 matches at 7 bases. The CDR3 sequence: CASSLTLTGTGGNYGYTF. In nucleotides, the CDR3 is TGTGCCAGCAGCTTAACTCTGACAGGGACGGGCGGCAACTATGGCTACACCTTC.